This TCR beta chain was recorded in a study of radiation and T cells in renal cell carcinoma. Across the study: Nephrectomy followed 15 Gy stereotactic body radiation by 4 weeks.

Time point noted: baseline pretreatment blood. The treatment: 15 Gy SBRT to primary tumor, nephrectomy 4 weeks later. Study observations and caveats: Top tumor clonotypes rose in blood 2 weeks post-radiation, then contracted.

A remark on this clone: Its antigen is unknown. Other nucleotide sequences in the sample specify the same CDR3.

Assay used: immunoSEQ multiplex PCR; TCRdb lists only in-frame clones, some missing. The table includes about 59,000 clones, around 78% detected once. CDR1 is SGHDT, CDR2 YYEEEE, per germline. J lost 4 bases, V lost 4 bases, and 4 bases had no gene match. This CDR3 has 14 amino acids. The gene calls are TRBV5-6 and TRBJ1-2; 10 positions match TRBD1. This TCR was recovered from a man aged 55 to 69 with renal cell carcinoma. The sequencing used blood, collected from a patient whose treatment included radiotherapy and nephrectomy. CDR3: CASSLTGGGYGYTF. The CDR3 nucleotides are TGTGCCAGCAGCCTGACAGGGGGCGGCTATGGCTACACCTTC.